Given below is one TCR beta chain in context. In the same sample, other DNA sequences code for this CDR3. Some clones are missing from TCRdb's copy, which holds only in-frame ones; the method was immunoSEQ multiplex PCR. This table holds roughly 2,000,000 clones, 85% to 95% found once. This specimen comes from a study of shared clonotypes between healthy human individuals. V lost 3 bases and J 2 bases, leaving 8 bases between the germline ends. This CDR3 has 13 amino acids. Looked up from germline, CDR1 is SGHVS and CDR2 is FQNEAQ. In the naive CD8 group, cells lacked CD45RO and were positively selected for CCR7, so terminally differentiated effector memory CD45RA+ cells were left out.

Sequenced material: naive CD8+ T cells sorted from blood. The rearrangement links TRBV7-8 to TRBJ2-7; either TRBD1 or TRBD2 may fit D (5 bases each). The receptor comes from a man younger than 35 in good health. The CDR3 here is CASSLGDPYEQYF. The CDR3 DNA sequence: TGTGCCAGCAGCTTGGGGGACCCCTACGAGCAGTACTTC. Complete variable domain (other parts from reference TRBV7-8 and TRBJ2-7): GAGVSQSPRYKVAKRGQDVALRCDPISGHVSLFWYQQALGQGPEFLTYFQNEAQLDKSGLPSDRFFAERPEGSVSTLKIQRTQQEDSAVYLCASSLGDPYEQYFGPGTRLTVT.